The clone carrying this TCR beta chain turned up a few times. Its cognate antigen is unknown. The sample belongs to a study of CD8 T cells in ankylosing spondylitis. Study results and caveats: Some motif variants had been reported before (in reactive arthritis synovial fluid and blood). Ankylosing spondylitis blood appeared to be characterized by a TCR beta motif of 8 or 9 highly homologous variants. Clones that were linked to disease were CD8+ and were relatively rare in peripheral blood. Significantly higher representation of disease-linked clones was reported for matched ankylosing spondylitis synovial fluid.

The authors made TCR beta libraries by quantitative 5'-RACE with molecular barcodes. TCRdb processed the 5' RACE reads anew with MiXCR; each CDR3 protein has one entry. The table has about 210,000 distinct CDR3 sequences, 6% to 8% seen once. Per the germline V gene, CDR1 is SGHAT and CDR2 is FQNNGV. CDR3 length: 18 residues. V was clipped by 5 bases and J by 3 bases; unmatched bases: 16. The chain couples TRBV11-2 to TRBJ2-7, with 10 bases lining up with TRBD2. This sequence originates from a male donor with ankylosing spondylitis. Sequencing was performed on blood, either unsorted or a sorted T cell fraction (not recorded which). CDR3: CASSPESGRGYSFYEQYF. The CDR3 DNA reads TGTGCCAGCAGCCCGGAAAGCGGGAGGGGGTACTCTTTCTACGAGCAGTACTTC.